This entry concerns a single T cell receptor beta chain. The antigen remains unidentified. These data originate in a study of OX40 agonist ivuxolimab in advanced cancers. Overall study context: People who had prior anti-PD-1, anti-PD-L1 or anti-CTLA-4 therapy could take part, and roughly 40% had some.

This table comes from immunoSEQ multiplex PCR, and its TCRdb copy is limited to in-frame clones, with some not included. The sample lists around 76,000 clones, 70% to 90% occurring once. Broader study findings: Clonal expansion was seen in CD4+ and CD8+ blood T cells by week 6 at 0.1 to 3.0 mg/kg.

Germline V gives CDR1 LGHNA, CDR2 YNFKEQ. V was trimmed by 3 bases and J by 4 bases, leaving 3 bases between them. This CDR3 is 12 amino acids long. This TCR came from an adult with an advanced solid tumor such as melanoma, head and neck, liver or kidney cancer. The sequencing used CD4+ or CD8+ T cells sorted from blood, collected in a trial of the OX40 agonist ivuxolimab. This chain links TRBV4-2 with TRBJ2-2; D uncertain. DNA for the CDR3: TGTGCCAGCAGCCAGGCCACCGGGGAGCTGTTTTTT. Protein sequence: CASSQATGELFF.